This T cell receptor beta chain was observed in a study of blood T cells in healthy people across ages. Study-wide points: Considered underestimates were the diversity estimates obtained from one million T cells. Any conclusive comparison of naive versus antigen-experienced cells was prevented by using unsorted PBMCs.

Isolation per sample recovered at least 6 million PBMCs. Germline CDR1 is MDHEN and CDR2 is SYDVKM. Trimming took 1 base from V and 1 from J; bases not matched to a gene: 8. CDR3 length equals 17 residues. Alongside a J-beta primer mix, a sample-barcoded 5' primer served in a second PCR lasting about 6 to 12 cycles. TCRdb redid the calling of the 5' RACE reads with MiXCR, one entry per CDR3 protein. The table records roughly 700,000 distinct CDR3 sequences, more than 40% of them present only once. This clonotype was counted between two and nine times. The antigen is not known. The sequenced sample consisted of blood. The TCR sequence derives from a woman aged 55-70 years in good health. The chain carries TRBV28 and TRBJ2-3; 7 positions match TRBD2. The CDR3 here is CASSLFGEGTGTDTQYF. For the CDR3, the DNA is TGTGCCAGCAGTTTATTCGGGGAGGGAACCGGCACAGATACGCAGTATTTT.